This is a list of T cell receptor beta chains from one sample in a study of tumor and adjacent non-tumor tissue in lung cancer. MiXCR, applied by TCRdb to the multiplex PCR reads, yields one record per CDR3 protein. The table includes fewer than 100,000 distinct CDR3 sequences, 76% detected once. Sequencing was carried out using distant non-tumor lung tissue. Source of these receptors: a woman aged 50 to 65 with non-small cell lung cancer. CDR3s include the opening cysteine and the closing phenylalanine or tryptophan. A D gene is named only where the DNA matches it firmly.

CDR3 protein	V gene	J gene	D gene
CARSEQSGSGANVLTF	TRBV6-1	TRBJ2-6	-
CSVEGTRTGEQFF	TRBV29-1	TRBJ2-1	-
CVSSYGQYNERFF	TRBV6-5	TRBJ2-1	-
CASSPPGTVRYEQYF	TRBV28	TRBJ2-7	TRBD1
CASSTRESSYNEQFF	TRBV7-9	TRBJ2-1	-
CASSLEDSGRLYF	TRBV11-2	TRBJ2-5	TRBD2
CANSQDGRDGYTF	TRBV4-2	TRBJ1-2	-
CASSGVDTEASF	TRBV6-1	TRBJ1-1	-
CDSSYSGRGNIQYF	TRBV6-5	TRBJ2-4	TRBD2
CASSFSVRETQYF	TRBV5-1	TRBJ2-5	-
CSIEDGSRGETQYF	TRBV29-1	TRBJ2-5	-
CSAAYKKANYGYTF	TRBV20-1	TRBJ1-2	-
CASSFDRGTDTQYF	TRBV5-6	TRBJ2-3	TRBD1
CASSQDLGQHYEQYF	TRBV4-1	TRBJ2-7	TRBD1
CASRLAGLYSEQFF	TRBV6-1	TRBJ2-1	TRBD2
CSIGGGEDNTEAFF	TRBV29-1	TRBJ1-1	-
CASIPGGGGNTIHF	TRBV28	TRBJ1-3	-
CASTRPLFIERYF	TRBV28	TRBJ2-7	-
CARITDGVGAGELFF	TRBV5-1	TRBJ2-2	-
CSVDDLLWEGYTF	TRBV29-1	TRBJ1-2	-
CASSDSDSLETQYF	TRBV6-6	TRBJ2-5	-
CSARDVKGMDTEAFF	TRBV20-1	TRBJ1-1	-
CASNLLVISGRAGEQFF	TRBV11-2	TRBJ2-1	TRBD2
CASSLSRGLTGELFF	TRBV12-3/TRBV12-4	TRBJ2-2	-
CASILGPLGPNTEALF	TRBV7-9	TRBJ1-1	-
CNVHRGLSTEAFF	TRBV29-1	TRBJ1-1	TRBD1
CTSSIQGENGYTF	TRBV6-6	TRBJ1-2	-
CANSRGVGDRGYNEQFF	TRBV4-1	TRBJ2-1	TRBD1
CANMLIAWADNKQFF	TRBV12-3/TRBV12-4	TRBJ2-1	-
CTSLNPGVEDTEYF	TRBV6-1	TRBJ2-3	-
CVISRGQSEDTQYF	TRBV10-3	TRBJ2-3	-
CVSIVSGIYNEHFF	TRBV11-2	TRBJ2-1	-
CASNQDRRTDAFF	TRBV12-3/TRBV12-4	TRBJ1-1	TRBD1
CGSSPGGASPETQYF	TRBV5-4	TRBJ2-5	TRBD2
CASSYSRRDSPRTTDTQYF	TRBV6-5	TRBJ2-3	-
CVSSGLAATDTQYF	TRBV6-2/TRBV6-3	TRBJ2-3	TRBD2
CASNSVMGRAKNIQYF	TRBV6-5	TRBJ2-4	-